Listed here are 22 T cell receptor beta chains from one sample, sequenced in a study of blood T cells in healthy people across ages (dated by TCRdb to about 2015). The library came from 5' RACE. Instrument on record: Illumina HiSeq 2500. A second PCR of about 7 to 12 cycles was performed with a sample-barcoded 5' primer and a J-beta primer mix. The public reads were run again by TCRdb, first through fastp at Q25 and then through MiXCR, and only productive beta chains were kept. A single entry per CDR3 protein holds the most common genes and DNA from its merged rows. Present in this sample are 730,000 or so distinct CDR3 sequences, 43% of which were seen just once. The biggest ten clones account for around a fifth of the sample. The sequencing input was blood. These receptors were obtained from a woman in her sixties or seventies in good health.

This sequence joins TRBV6-1 and TRBJ1-4; D unclear. V dropped 5 bases and J dropped 8 bases, with 18 bases sitting between them. The CDR3 length is 15 residues. Germline CDR1 MNHNS, CDR2 SASEGT. CDR3 in amino acids: CASSRALQVGEKLFF. As DNA, the CDR3 is TGTGCCAGCAGTCGGGCCCTACAAGTAGGGGAAAAACTGTTTTTT.

The CDR3 DNA reads TGTGCCAGCAGCTTAGAAGAGTTAGAGACCCAGTACTTC. Amino acid sequence: CASSLEELETQYF. This chain joins TRBV13 and TRBJ2-5, with D uncertain. The germline V and J ends were trimmed by 1 base and 4 bases, with 7 bases remaining between them. The CDR3 has 13 residues. The germline V gene encodes CDR1 PRHDT and CDR2 FYEKMQ (reference sequence).

V and J are TRBV18 and TRBJ2-1; 7 bases agree with TRBD2. The V gene's germline CDR1 is KGHSH and CDR2 LQKENI. V trimming: 0 bases; J trimming: 6 bases; junction bases outside the gene matches: 8. This CDR3 region has 16 residues. CDR3 coding DNA: TGTGCCAGCTCACCACCGGAGCGGGAAAGTTTCAATGAGCAGTTCTTC. It specifies CASSPPERESFNEQFF.

This clonotype was counted between two and nine times. J is TRBJ2-7 and V is TRBV3-1; 7 nucleotides align to TRBD2. V lost 1 base to trimming and J lost 7 bases; unmatched junction nucleotides: 10. Germline V lookup: CDR1 LGHDT, CDR2 YNNKEL (reference sequence). This CDR3 spans 15 amino acids. The CDR3 spells CASSQAASGWNEQYF. Written as DNA, the CDR3 is TGTGCCAGCAGCCAAGCTGCTAGCGGATGGAATGAGCAGTACTTC.

The V call is TRBV7-8, the J call TRBJ1-5; D possibly corresponds to TRBD1 (6 bases). V dropped 5 bases and J dropped 6 bases, with 20 bases sitting between them. Germline values: CDR1 SGHVS, CDR2 FQNEAQ. There are 16 residues in the CDR3. The CDR3 sequence is CASSLPGDSLGQPQHF. Here the CDR3 DNA reads TGTGCCAGCAGCCTCCCAGGGGATTCACTCGGTCAGCCCCAGCATTTT.

This clonotype was seen at least ten times. This sequence joins TRBV7-8 and TRBJ2-3, with 13 bases fitting TRBD2. The CDR3 has 15 residues. Germline values: CDR1 SGHVS, CDR2 FQNEAQ. V lost 3 bases and J lost 6; bases outside the gene matches: 3. CDR3 loop: CASSFTSGGADTQYF. The CDR3 region has the DNA TGTGCCAGCAGCTTCACTAGCGGGGGGGCGGATACGCAGTATTTT.

This chain uses TRBV29-1 with TRBJ2-3, with a tentative D call TRBD1 (6 bases). The CDR3 extends over 14 amino acids. Trimming pared 7 bases from V and 4 bases from J, leaving 18 bases between. Germline V gene lookup returns CDR1 SQVTM and CDR2 ANQGSEA. For the CDR3, the DNA is TGCAGCGCAAAATCAGCCCAGGGGTCAGATACGCAGTATTTT. Translation gives CSAKSAQGSDTQYF.

There are a few counts of this clonotype. The chain combines TRBV4-2 with TRBJ1-2; maybe TRBD1 (5 bases). Germline values: CDR1 LGHNA, CDR2 YNFKEQ. V lost 0 bases and J lost 7, with 9 bases in between. The CDR3 is 13 residues long. CDR3 coding DNA: TGTGCCAGCAGCCAAGAATCAGGGAGTGGCTACACCTTC. Amino acids: CASSQESGSGYTF.

CDR3 in amino acids: CASSQPVGSYNEQFF. The CDR3 DNA reads TGTGCCAGCAGTCAACCGGTAGGCTCCTACAATGAGCAGTTCTTC. The chain couples TRBV7-2 to TRBJ2-1; D is ambiguous. This CDR3 has 15 residues. Germline values: CDR1 SGHTA, CDR2 FQGNSA. With 6 bases removed from V and 0 bases from J, the gap between germline ends came to 12 bases.

This clonotype appeared a single time. The chain employs TRBV6-5 and TRBJ1-1, with a possible D match to TRBD1 (6 bases). V was cut by 0 bases and J by 5 bases, with 13 bases left in between. This CDR3 is 15 amino acids long. In germline, CDR1 is MNHEY, CDR2 SVGAGI. In DNA, the CDR3 is TGTGCCAGCAGTTACTCGAGGGCAGGGGTGACTGAAGCTTTCTTT. The encoded protein is CASSYSRAGVTEAFF.

The chain's CDR3 is CSASPGTAESQPQHF. In nucleotides, the CDR3 is TGCAGTGCTAGCCCGGGGACGGCTGAGAGCCAGCCCCAGCATTTT. V is TRBV20-1 and J is TRBJ1-5, with D maybe TRBD1 (5 bases). V was cut by 3 bases and J by 7 bases, with 19 bases left in between. Germline V gene lookup returns CDR1 DFQATT and CDR2 SNEGSKA (reference sequence). This CDR3 spans 15 amino acids.

The chain couples TRBV7-6 to TRBJ2-1; the D is unclear. Germline-derived CDR1 and CDR2 are SGHVS and FNYEAQ. V lost 3 bases and J 7 bases, leaving 16 bases between the germline ends. The CDR3 is 15 residues long. In DNA, the CDR3 is TGTGCCAGCAGCTTGAACCCAGCTGATGCAAATGAGCAGTTCTTC. It codes for CASSLNPADANEQFF.

This clonotype is a singleton in its sample. The chain recombines TRBV4-3 with TRBJ2-1; 8 positions match TRBD2. TRBJ2-7 explains the end of the DNA better; the J call may be wrong. CDR1 LGHNA and CDR2 YSLEER come from the germline V gene. There are 14 residues in the CDR3. CDR3 in amino acids: CASSRTVTSGEQYF. CDR3 sequence (DNA): TGCGCCAGCAGTCGTACAGTAACTAGCGGCGAGCAGTACTTC.

This chain connects TRBV12-5 to TRBJ2-5; D is unresolved. Germline loops: CDR1 LGHNT, CDR2 FRNRAP. V lost 5 bases and J 3 bases, leaving 10 bases between the germline ends. This CDR3 spans 13 amino acids. This CDR3 is CASGLGTEETQYF. The CDR3 coding sequence is TGTGCTAGTGGTCTTGGTACTGAAGAGACCCAGTACTTC.

In its sample, this clonotype was seen many times. This rearrangement joins TRBV5-1 to TRBJ1-4; D is uncertain. The CDR3 is 14 residues long. V was clipped by 4 bases and J by 3 bases, with 10 bases between them. The germline CDR1 and CDR2 sequences are SGHRS and YFSETQ. The CDR3 DNA reads as TGCGCCAGCAGCCTTGGAAGAGCTAATGAAAAACTGTTTTTT. Amino acid sequence: CASSLGRANEKLFF.

Concerning this clonotype: Relative to the germline gene, one junction end is altered; a read error may explain this. The chain combines TRBV7-9 with TRBJ1-6; D unresolved. The CDR3 is made up of 15 amino acids. From germline, CDR1 is SEHNR and CDR2 FQNEAQ (reference sequence). CDR3: CASSLTTGLASPPHF. CDR3 in DNA: TGTGCCAGCAGCTTAACGACGGGATTGGCTTCACCCCCCCACTTT.

This chain links TRBV6-2 or TRBV6-3 with TRBJ2-5; possibly TRBD2 for D (5 bases). The V gene lost 6 bases and the J gene lost 5 bases, with 10 bases spanning the gap. Germline-derived CDR1 and CDR2 are MNHEY and SVGEGT. The CDR3 totals 12 residues. In DNA form, the CDR3 reads TGTGCCAGCAGCAAAACTAGGGAGACCCAGTACTTC. Translated, it gives CASSKTRETQYF.

The CDR3 DNA sequence: TGTGCCAGCAGCGAGAGGACTAGCGGGAGAGACGAGCAGTACTTC. It yields the protein CASSERTSGRDEQYF. The gene calls are TRBV9 and TRBJ2-7, with 13 bases identical to TRBD2. This CDR3 is built from 15 residues. V was pared by 3 bases and J by 5 bases, with 5 bases of the junction left unmatched. In germline, CDR1 is SGDLS, CDR2 YYNGEE.

This clonotype was counted a few times. The J gene is TRBJ2-4, the V gene TRBV4-2, with TRBD1 as a possible D gene (6 bases). V lost 3 bases to trimming and J lost 0 bases, with 15 bases between them. CDR3 length: 17 residues. CDR1 is LGHNA and CDR2 is YNFKEQ in the germline V gene. The CDR3 loop reads CASSQPSGELAKNIQYF. DNA for the CDR3: TGTGCCAGCAGCCAGCCATCAGGGGAGCTAGCCAAAAACATTCAGTACTTC.

In its sample, this clonotype was seen many times. The chain uses TRBV20-1 and TRBJ2-1; D gene unclear. Germline V lookup: CDR1 DFQATT, CDR2 SNEGSKA (reference sequence). Trimming pared 2 bases from V and 4 bases from J, leaving 12 bases between. The CDR3 has 14 amino acids. Written as DNA, the CDR3 is TGCAGTGCTAGAAAGGAGATAGATTACAATGAGCAGTTCTTC. Translated: CSARKEIDYNEQFF.

The sample holds a few counts of this clonotype. This rearrangement joins TRBV9 to TRBJ2-7; 9 nucleotides align to TRBD1. CDR1 is SGDLS, CDR2 YYNGEE, per germline. The V and J ends lost 2 bases and 2 bases, in that order; junction bases with no gene match: 2. This CDR3 spans 14 amino acids. DNA of the CDR3: TGTGCCAGCAGCGTCGGGACAGGGACCTACGAGCAGTACTTC. It specifies CASSVGTGTYEQYF.

There are a few counts of this clonotype. This CDR3 reads CASSSIAGAYEQYF. The CDR3 DNA reads TGTGCCAGCAGCTCTATAGCGGGGGCCTACGAGCAGTACTTC. The chain is built from TRBV7-2 and TRBJ2-7; 9 nucleotides line up with TRBD2. Germline V gene lookup returns CDR1 SGHTA and CDR2 FQGNSA. The V and J ends lost 4 bases and 2 bases, in that order; junction bases with no gene match: 3. CDR3 length: 14 amino acids.